The 14 T cell receptor beta chains reported below all come from one sample, sequenced in a study of shared clonotypes between healthy human individuals. Only CD45RO-negative cells positively selected for CCR7 counted as naive CD8 cells, so terminally differentiated effector memory CD45RA+ cells were excluded. TCRdb keeps only in-frame clones here, not all; method: immunoSEQ multiplex PCR. The sample consists of about 2.2 million clones, 90% to 95% of them appearing once. Input material: naive CD8+ T cells from PBMCs. These receptors were obtained from a man aged 18 to 30 in good health. Some clones in this sample may be carry-over from other donors' samples.

This rearrangement joins TRBV10-3 to TRBJ2-3; D remains unclear. The ends were cut back, 9 bases at V and 2 bases at J, with 6 bases in the middle. CDR3 length: 11 amino acids. Germline CDR1 reads ENHRY; CDR2 reads SYGVKD. For the CDR3, the DNA is TGTGCCATGGACCCCACAGATACGCAGTATTTT. It specifies CAMDPTDTQYF.

The chain links TRBV5-1 to TRBJ2-6; a weak D match, TRBD1 (6 bases). V dropped 0 bases and J dropped 4 bases, with 14 bases sitting between them. CDR1 is SGHRS and CDR2 is YFSETQ in the germline V gene. This CDR3 contains 17 residues. The CDR3 region is CASSLGGRGVGANVLTF. Written as DNA, the CDR3 is TGCGCCAGCAGCTTGGGTGGCAGGGGAGTCGGGGCCAACGTCCTGACTTTC.

The chain combines TRBV18 with TRBJ2-7, with TRBD2 identical over 7 bases. CDR3 length: 15 amino acids. Germline CDR1 reads KGHSH; CDR2 reads LQKENI. J was trimmed by 4 bases and V by 2 bases; bases with no gene match: 8. The CDR3 region is CASSPFPAGLYEQYF. In DNA form, the CDR3 reads TGTGCCAGCTCACCATTTCCAGCGGGACTGTACGAGCAGTACTTC.

The chain joins TRBV4-1 to TRBJ2-7; the D gene is possibly TRBD2 (6 bases). Germline V CDR1 and CDR2: MGHRA, YSYEKL. The ends were cut back, 2 bases at V and 4 bases at J, with 12 bases in the middle. The CDR3 is 14 residues long. Here the CDR3 reads CASSQRHGGYEQYF. CDR3 DNA: TGCGCCAGCAGCCAACGCCATGGGGGGTACGAGCAGTACTTC.

About this clone itself: A much more abundant neighbour one base away suggests this may be a read error. This specimen includes other DNA sequences encoding the same CDR3. The chain combines TRBV7-3 with TRBJ2-1; 7 nucleotides agree with TRBD1. The CDR3 covers 12 residues. Unmatched junction bases numbered 0, after V lost 4 bases and J lost 6 bases. CDR1 is SGHTA, CDR2 FQGTGA, per germline. This CDR3 reads CASSSGGNEQFF. Here the CDR3 DNA reads TGTGCCAGCAGCTCAGGGGGCAATGAGCAGTTCTTC.

The rearrangement joins TRBV11-2 to TRBJ1-5, with D tentatively TRBD1 (5 bases). Trimming stripped 0 bases from V and 2 bases from J, with 8 bases between. Germline V gene sequence: CDR1 SGHAT, CDR2 FQNNGV. This CDR3 contains 15 residues. In nucleotides, the CDR3 is TGTGCCAGCAGCTTAGATTTGGGGGGCAATCAGCCCCAGCATTTT. Translation: CASSLDLGGNQPQHF.

V usage is TRBV5-1 and J usage is TRBJ2-1; TRBD2 agrees at 13 bases. The CDR3 is made up of 16 amino acids. Germline trimming cut 4 bases from V and 9 bases from J; bases unmatched to any gene: 10. Germline assignment: CDR1 SGHRS and CDR2 YFSETQ. The CDR3 spells CASSTRTSGSVGEQFF. In DNA form, the CDR3 reads TGCGCCAGCAGCACCCGGACTAGCGGGAGTGTGGGTGAGCAGTTCTTC. The variable domain in full, completed from reference TRBV5-1 and TRBJ2-1, reads KAGVTQTPRYLIKTRGQQVTLSCSPISGHRSVSWYQQTPGQGLQFLFEYFSETQRNKGNFPGRFSGRQFSNSRSEMNVSTLELGDSALYLCASSTRTSGSVGEQFFGPGTRLTVL.

This clone came up a few times. This chain links TRBV5-1 with TRBJ1-1; D perhaps matches TRBD1 (6 bases). The CDR3 spans 18 residues. Looked up from germline, CDR1 is SGHRS and CDR2 is YFSETQ. V was shortened by 2 bases and J by 1 base, with 21 bases between the two germline ends. CDR3 residues: CASSFDVGGPMENTEAFF. Here the CDR3 DNA reads TGCGCCAGCAGCTTTGACGTTGGGGGGCCGATGGAGAACACTGAAGCTTTCTTT.

This chain uses TRBV29-1 with TRBJ2-1, with D perhaps TRBD2 (5 bases). Germline V gene sequence: CDR1 SQVTM, CDR2 ANQGSEA. The CDR3 loop spans 19 amino acids. With 0 bases removed from V and 3 bases from J, the gap between germline ends came to 24 bases. CDR3 bases: TGCAGCGTTGAAGATTGGGAGATTAACCAAACGCCGTTCTACAATGAGCAGTTCTTC. It specifies CSVEDWEINQTPFYNEQFF.

The table lists this clone with a few counts. The rearrangement uses TRBV15 and TRBJ1-2, with 10 bases aligning to TRBD1. Germline trimming cut 4 bases from V and 4 bases from J; bases unmatched to any gene: 9. There are 16 residues in the CDR3. The germline CDR1 and CDR2 sequences are LNHNV and YYDKDF (reference sequence). The CDR3 DNA is TGTGCCACCAGCACTCGGGACAGGGGCGGCACCTATGGCTACACCTTC. It translates to CATSTRDRGGTYGYTF.

The chain couples TRBV28 to TRBJ1-1; TRBD1 matches 8 bases. Germline CDR1 reads MDHEN; CDR2 reads SYDVKM. V dropped 6 bases and J dropped 7; count of bases not matched to a gene: 13. The CDR3 is 15 amino acids. Here the CDR3 DNA reads TGTGCCAGCAGCCTTATCCTTGGACAGGGTAATGAAGCTTTCTTT. As protein: CASSLILGQGNEAFF.

The V call is TRBV4-1, the J call TRBJ2-2, with no clear D. Germline lookup yields CDR1 MGHRA and CDR2 YSYEKL. This CDR3 has 13 residues. The V and J ends lost 5 bases and 7 bases respectively, with 11 bases between them. The CDR3 region is CASSTVSGGELFF. The CDR3 bases are TGCGCCAGCAGCACTGTAAGTGGCGGGGAGCTGTTTTTT.

The gene calls are TRBV4-3 and TRBJ2-2, with D possibly called TRBD1 or TRBD2 (5 bases each). CDR1 is LGHNA, CDR2 YSLEER, per germline. The CDR3 has 16 residues. V lost 3 bases, J lost 3 bases, and 14 bases lay in between. CDR3 bases: TGCGCCAGCAGCCACGACATCGGGACCGACACCGGGGAGCTGTTTTTT. It is translated as CASSHDIGTDTGELFF.

This clone has only a few counts. J is TRBJ1-1 and V is TRBV27; TRBD1 is a possible D gene (6 bases). Germline V CDR1 and CDR2: MNHEY, SMNVEV (reference sequence). There are 14 residues in the CDR3. V was trimmed by 0 bases and J by 8 bases, leaving 13 bases between them. CDR3 in amino acids: CASSLSIGTMEAFF. The CDR3, as DNA: TGTGCCAGCAGTTTATCGATCGGGACAATGGAAGCTTTCTTT.